This is a list of T cell receptor beta chains from one sample in a study of T cell responses to AZD1222 COVID-19 vaccine. Profiled with immunoSEQ multiplex PCR; TCRdb holds only in-frame clones, not every one. The sample shows approximately 180,000 clones, just over 85% of them seen only once. The material was peripheral blood, obtained on day 0 of AZD1222 vaccination. The receptors come from an adult in good health. Each CDR3 is given with its conserved first and last residue. Fields, in order: V gene, J gene, clone size, D gene, CDR3 DNA, CDR3 protein. The D gene is left open where the match is weak. Expanded clones are given a class, and other clones once, few, many or no size at all.

>TRBV5-5|TRBJ1-4|once|NA
TGTGCCAGCAGCTTGTTAGTGATAGAAAAACTGTTTTTT
CASSLLVIEKLFF
>TRBV7-3|TRBJ2-1|NA|NA
TGTGCCAGCAGCCCCGCTGGGTTCGATGAGCAGTTCTTC
CASSPAGFDEQFF
>TRBV20-1|TRBJ1-2|NA|NA
TGCAGTGGTCCGGGAAACTATGGCTACACCTTC
CSGPGNYGYTF
>TRBV5-4|TRBJ2-2|NA|TRBD2
TGTGCCAGCAGCGGGGGCCCACTAGCGGGGGCGAACACCGGGGAGCTGTTTTTT
CASSGGPLAGANTGELFF
>TRBV6-1|TRBJ2-7|NA|NA
TGTGCCAGCAGTGAAGTCGGCTACGAGCAGTACTTC
CASSEVGYEQYF
>TRBV4-3|TRBJ1-1|once|NA
TGCGCCAGCAGCCAGGACCACAGGGACACTGAAGCTTTCTTT
CASSQDHRDTEAFF
>TRBV19|TRBJ2-3|NA|NA
TGTGCCAGTAGCCCCCTCGCAGATACGCAGTATTTT
CASSPLADTQYF
>TRBV6-5|TRBJ2-1|NA|NA
TGTGCCAGCAGTTACTCCGGGACCCGAAGGGACAATGAGCAGTTCTTC
CASSYSGTRRDNEQFF
>TRBV4-3|TRBJ1-6|NA|NA
TGCGCCAGCAGCCAAGAAAAGACAGACTTACTAAGCTCCTATAATTCACCCCTCCACTTT
CASSQEKTDLLSSYNSPLHF
>TRBV7-2|TRBJ1-2|NA|TRBD1
TGTGCCAGCAGCTTATGGGGGACAGGGATCGACTATGGCTACACCTTC
CASSLWGTGIDYGYTF
>TRBV7-9|TRBJ2-7|NA|NA
TGTGCCAGCAGCTTTGGTCCCACGAGCACTTACGAGCAGTACTTC
CASSFGPTSTYEQYF
>TRBV6-5|TRBJ2-7|NA|NA
TGTGCCAGTCGGGGTGTAGGCGAGCAGTACTTC
CASRGVGEQYF
>TRBV6-2/TRBV6-3|TRBJ1-6|NA|NA
TGTGCCAGCAGTTACCTACAGGGAGATAATTCACCCCTCCACTTT
CASSYLQGDNSPLHF
>TRBV2|TRBJ1-5|NA|NA
TGTGCCACCAGTGGATATAGCAATCAGCCCCAGCATTTT
CATSGYSNQPQHF
>TRBV6-5|TRBJ1-3|NA|NA
TGTGCCAGCATTTTAGCGTTCTCTGGAAACACCATATATTTT
CASILAFSGNTIYF
>TRBV11-2|TRBJ2-3|NA|NA
TGTGCCAGCAGCTTACTTACAATCGGGACCAGCACAGATACGCAGTATTTT
CASSLLTIGTSTDTQYF
>TRBV27|TRBJ1-4|NA|NA
TGTGCCAGCAGTGAATCAGGACAGCGCGAAAAACTGTTTTTT
CASSESGQREKLFF
>TRBV15|TRBJ2-1|NA|NA
TGTGCCACCAGCAGAGATCTTGGGGCCGCGCTTTACAATGAGCAGTTCTTC
CATSRDLGAALYNEQFF
>TRBV6-2/TRBV6-3|TRBJ2-2|NA|NA
TGTGCCAGCGGCCAGGTGGGAAAGAACACCGGGGAGCTGTTTTTT
CASGQVGKNTGELFF
>TRBV2|TRBJ1-2|NA|NA
TGTGCCAGCAGGTCCAGGCCATTCTATGGCTACACCTTC
CASRSRPFYGYTF
>TRBV29-1|TRBJ2-7|once|NA
TGCAGCGTTGAAGAGAGGGACTACGAGCAGTACTTC
CSVEERDYEQYF
>TRBV7-2|TRBJ2-7|NA|TRBD2
TGTGCCAGCAGCTTCCGTGGGACTAGCGGCTACGAGCAGTACTTC
CASSFRGTSGYEQYF
>TRBV27|TRBJ2-7|NA|NA
TGTGCCAGCAGTTTAGCGCCGCCCCAGACGTACGAGCAGTACTTC
CASSLAPPQTYEQYF
>TRBV10-3|TRBJ2-2|NA|NA
TGTGCCATCAAGTGGGGGTCAGCCCACACCGGGGAGCTGTTTTTT
CAIKWGSAHTGELFF
>TRBV4-1|TRBJ2-1|NA|TRBD2
TGCGCCAGCAAGGAGCGGGGGCACCACAATGAGCAGTTCTTC
CASKERGHHNEQFF
>TRBV5-4|TRBJ1-3|NA|NA
TGTGCCAGCAGCATCGGGCAACCCTCTGGAAACACCATATATTTT
CASSIGQPSGNTIYF
>TRBV4-1|TRBJ1-2|once|TRBD1
TGCGCCAGCAGCCAAGGGGACAGCTCTAACTATGGCTACACCTTC
CASSQGDSSNYGYTF
>TRBV7-9|TRBJ2-7|NA|TRBD2
TGTGCCAGCAGCACGGGGGGGCCCGTTTACGAGCAGTACTTC
CASSTGGPVYEQYF
>TRBV14|TRBJ2-7|NA|NA
TGTGCCAGCAGCCAAGAGGCGCTAGTTGGCTACGAGCAGTACTTC
CASSQEALVGYEQYF
>TRBV30|TRBJ1-2|NA|NA
TGTGCCTGGAGTCCCGGGAGCCCTTATGGCTACACCTTC
CAWSPGSPYGYTF
>TRBV10-2|TRBJ1-2|NA|NA
TGCGCCAGCAATCAGATTAATGGCTATGGCTACACCTTC
CASNQINGYGYTF
>TRBV23-1|TRBJ2-2|NA|TRBD2
TGCGCCAACCAACATTGGGAGGGTCCTAGGGGGGAGCTGTTTTTT
CANQHWEGPRGELFF
>TRBV14|TRBJ1-4|once|NA
TGTGCCAGCAGCCCGGGGGAAAAACTGTTTTTT
CASSPGEKLFF
>TRBV14|TRBJ2-7|once|NA
TGTGCCAGCAGCCAAGTCTGGGGGTCGAGGGGCGAGCAGTACTTC
CASSQVWGSRGEQYF
>TRBV28|TRBJ1-6|NA|NA
TGTGCCAGCAGTTTGATTACGGACCTCTCCTATAATTCACCCCTCCACTTT
CASSLITDLSYNSPLHF
>TRBV6-5|TRBJ1-6|NA|NA
TGTGCCAGCAGTTACTCGCCGAAAGGATATAATTCACCCCTCCACTTT
CASSYSPKGYNSPLHF
>TRBV4-1|TRBJ1-2|few|NA
TGCGCCAGCAGCCAATTCAACGGCAACTATGGCTACACCTTC
CASSQFNGNYGYTF
>TRBV5-1|TRBJ2-1|NA|NA
TGCGCCAGCGGCATAGAGCGGGTTGCAGCCTACAATGAGCAGTTCTTC
CASGIERVAAYNEQFF
>TRBV7-9|TRBJ1-6|NA|NA
TGTGCCAGCAGCTCGGAAAGGGGCTCGGGTAATTCACCCCTCCACTTT
CASSSERGSGNSPLHF
>TRBV5-8|TRBJ1-4|NA|NA
TGTGCCAGCAGCCTGCTAAGGGCAACTAATGAAAAACTGTTTTTT
CASSLLRATNEKLFF